The 10 T cell receptor beta chains given below trace back to one sample, sequenced in a study of blood T cell repertoires in COVID-19 (TCRdb year 2020). The library came from the immunoSEQ multiplex PCR assay. The clones in this table, taken by TCRdb from immuneACCESS, are in-frame only. Not every clone is retained; where verified, under half of the shortfall comes from an unresolved V gene, and the cause of the rest is unknown. The sample table contains more than 150,000 clones; only one count was recorded for around 83% of them. Together, the top ten hold roughly 7% of the sample. Sequencing was performed on peripheral blood. Receptors were obtained from a man aged 50 to 60 with active or convalescent COVID-19.

This chain joins TRBV30 and TRBJ2-3; 14 nucleotides line up with TRBD2. This CDR3 is 14 amino acids long. Germline V gene lookup returns CDR1 GTSNPN and CDR2 SVGIG (reference sequence). J was trimmed by 4 bases and V by 7 bases; bases with no gene match: 4. The CDR3 spells CAYGTSGSPDTQYF. The CDR3 bases are TGTGCCTACGGGACTAGCGGGAGCCCAGATACGCAGTATTTT. Together with reference TRBV30 and TRBJ2-3, the CDR3 gives the full variable domain: SQTIHQWPATLVQPVGSPLSLECTVEGTSNPNLYWYRQAAGRGLQLLFYSVGIGQISSEVPQNLSASRPQDRQFILSSKKLLLSDSGFYLCAYGTSGSPDTQYFGPGTRLTVL.

This chain joins TRBV28 and TRBJ2-7; no definite D call. This CDR3 spans 14 amino acids. Trimming removed 6 bases from V and 1 base from J, with 13 bases in between. In germline, CDR1 is MDHEN, CDR2 SYDVKM. This CDR3 is CASRYSRLSYEQYF. The CDR3 nucleotides are TGTGCCAGCAGATATTCGCGGCTTTCCTACGAGCAGTACTTC.

The CDR3 sequence: CASSLPGWEDSPLHF. DNA of the CDR3: TGTGCCAGTAGTCTCCCAGGATGGGAGGATTCACCCCTCCACTTT. This chain joins TRBV19 and TRBJ1-6; D not certain. Germline-derived CDR1 and CDR2 are LNHDA and SQIVND (reference sequence). The length of the CDR3 is 15 residues. Trimming took 5 bases from V and 8 from J, leaving 16 bases between them. Combining the CDR3 with reference TRBV19 and TRBJ1-6 gives the whole variable domain DGGITQSPKYLFRKEGQNVTLSCEQNLNHDAMYWYRQDPGQGLRLIYYSQIVNDFQKGDIAEGYSVSREKKESFPLTVTSAQKNPTAFYLCASSLPGWEDSPLHFGNGTRLTVT.

The sample holds a few counts of this clone. CDR3 amino acids: CASSVLVGATEAFF. CDR3 DNA sequence: TGTGCCAGCAGCGTACTTGTAGGGGCCACTGAAGCTTTCTTT. The V call is TRBV3-1 (or the pseudogene TRBV3-2), the J call TRBJ1-1; possibly TRBD1 for D (5 bases). This CDR3 has 14 residues. V lost 5 bases and J lost 4, with 14 bases in between. Germline-derived CDR1 and CDR2 are LGHDT and YNNKEL (reference sequence).

The gene calls are TRBV2 and TRBJ2-7, with 8 positions matching TRBD1. Germline CDR1 reads SNHLY; CDR2 reads FYNNEI. V trimming: 7 bases; J trimming: 0 bases; junction bases outside the gene matches: 5. This CDR3 is built from 14 residues. The CDR3 bases are TGTGCCAGCAAAGGACAGGGCCTCTCCTACGAGCAGTACTTC. It translates to CASKGQGLSYEQYF.

The chain uses TRBV18 and TRBJ2-2; the D gene is possibly TRBD2 (5 bases). V lost 4 bases and J lost 6, with 12 bases in between. Germline V gene sequence: CDR1 KGHSH, CDR2 LQKENI. The CDR3 loop spans 14 amino acids. CDR3 region: CASSLTDSSGELFF. The CDR3 coding sequence is TGTGCCAGCTCACTTACGGACTCCTCCGGGGAGCTGTTTTTT.

The V call is TRBV12-3 or TRBV12-4, the J call TRBJ2-7; D is unclear. The V gene lost 5 bases and the J gene lost 1 base, with 9 bases spanning the gap. This CDR3 is built from 13 residues. The CDR3 here is CASSRSTSYEQYF. Written as DNA, the CDR3 is TGTGCCAGCAGTCGTAGCACTTCCTACGAGCAGTACTTC.

The chain recombines TRBV5-1 with TRBJ1-2, with 9 bases fitting TRBD1. The CDR3 length is 15 residues. V was clipped by 1 base and J by 4 bases; unmatched bases: 5. Germline V gene sequence: CDR1 SGHRS, CDR2 YFSETQ. The DNA of the CDR3 is TGCGCCAGCAGCTTGTGGGCGGACAGGGGCTATGGCTACACCTTC. Its translation is CASSLWADRGYGYTF.

The chain is built from TRBV2 and TRBJ2-1; the match to TRBD2 covers 9 bases. The trim removed 7 bases at V and 7 bases at J, leaving 8 bases unmatched. The CDR3 runs 14 residues. Germline lookup yields CDR1 SNHLY and CDR2 FYNNEI. As DNA, the CDR3 is TGTGCCAGCACAGAACTAGCGGGCGGAAATGAGCAGTTCTTC. Translated, it gives CASTELAGGNEQFF.

The J gene is TRBJ1-1, the V gene TRBV19, with D perhaps TRBD1 (6 bases). Germline lookup yields CDR1 LNHDA and CDR2 SQIVND (reference sequence). The CDR3 loop spans 14 amino acids. Trimming cost V 5 bases and J 1 base, with 11 bases left between them. The CDR3 region is CASSVGQRNTEAFF. CDR3 DNA sequence: TGTGCCAGTAGTGTCGGACAGAGGAACACTGAAGCTTTCTTT. Full variable domain (outside the CDR3, taken from reference TRBV19 and TRBJ1-1): DGGITQSPKYLFRKEGQNVTLSCEQNLNHDAMYWYRQDPGQGLRLIYYSQIVNDFQKGDIAEGYSVSREKKESFPLTVTSAQKNPTAFYLCASSVGQRNTEAFFGQGTRLTVV.